The following is a T cell receptor (beta chain) sequence with its context. This sample stems from a study of blood T cell repertoires in COVID-19. At the level of the study: Specimens from acute and convalescent COVID-19 originated in the United States, Italy and Spain. T cells, B-cell-depleted T cells, or PBMCs supplied cDNA or gDNA.

How the authors handled the data: Amplifying reference gene primers gave estimates of nucleated cell counts. Assay used: immunoSEQ multiplex PCR; TCRdb lists only in-frame clones, some missing. V, J and clone size are taken as reported in that table, and D and trimming were inferred from the DNA itself. The repertoire holds about 220,000 clones, with approximately 80% as singletons. Sequencing was done on a sample of PBMCs or T cells enriched from blood (not recorded which). This sequence originates from a man aged 35 to 55 who had recovered from COVID-19.

The CDR3 coding sequence is TGTGCCAGCAGCCCCCGGGACAGGGGACGACGGGGGGAGCTGTTTTTT. Amino acids: CASSPRDRGRRGELFF. The gene calls are TRBV4-2 and TRBJ2-2; TRBD1 matches at 10 bases. The CDR3 totals 16 residues. Germline CDR1 and CDR2: LGHNA and YNFKEQ. The J segment lost 8 bases and the V segment lost 4 bases, leaving 10 bases of the junction unmatched.